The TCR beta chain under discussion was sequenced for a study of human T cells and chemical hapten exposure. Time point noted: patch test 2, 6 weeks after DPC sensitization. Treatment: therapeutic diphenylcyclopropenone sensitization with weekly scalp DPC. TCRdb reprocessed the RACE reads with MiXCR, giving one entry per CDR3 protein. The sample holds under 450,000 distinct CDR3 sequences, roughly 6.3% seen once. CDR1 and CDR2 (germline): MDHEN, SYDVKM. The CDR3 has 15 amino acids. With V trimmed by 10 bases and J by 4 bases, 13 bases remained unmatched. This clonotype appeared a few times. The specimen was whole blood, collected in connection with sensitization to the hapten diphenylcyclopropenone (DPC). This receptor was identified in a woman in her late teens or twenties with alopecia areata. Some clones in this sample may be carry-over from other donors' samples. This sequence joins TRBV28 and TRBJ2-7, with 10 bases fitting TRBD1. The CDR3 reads CATKGETGGWYEQYF. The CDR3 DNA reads TGTGCCACCAAGGGGGAGACAGGGGGCTGGTACGAGCAGTACTTC.